A selection of T cell receptor beta chains follows, all from one sample in a study of early T cells in non-severe SARS-CoV-2 infection. TCRdb called the 5' RACE reads again in MiXCR, with one record for every CDR3 protein. The repertoire has about 35,000 distinct CDR3 sequences, about 5.3% of them found once; the top ten carry about 5.5%. The sequencing here drew on whole blood, taken at baseline. These receptors were obtained from an adult who was a healthcare worker with PCR-confirmed SARS-CoV-2 infection or an uninfected control (not recorded which). Both conserved end residues are part of each CDR3. D genes are given only for firm matches. The size of a clone is reported for some rows only, either as once, few or many, or as a class for expanded clones.

d_call j_call v_call cdr3_length clone_size cdr3_aa cdr3_nt
TRBD1 TRBJ1-5 TRBV20-1 15 many CSASLTGGSNQPQHF TGCAGTGCTAGCCTCACAGGGGGCAGCAATCAGCCCCAGCATTTT
TRBD2 TRBJ2-1 TRBV12-3/TRBV12-4 14 . CASRLAGGGNEQFF TGTGCCAGCAGACTAGCGGGAGGAGGGAATGAGCAGTTCTTC
. TRBJ1-1 TRBV10-2 15 . CASSESNSRGAEAFF TGCGCCAGCAGTGAGTCTAACAGCCGAGGGGCTGAAGCTTTCTTT
TRBD1 TRBJ2-7 TRBV5-4 15 many CASSQPGQAKDEQYF TGTGCCAGCAGCCAACCGGGACAGGCCAAGGACGAGCAGTACTTC
. TRBJ1-1 TRBV7-8 15 . CASSSSGRMNTEAFF TGTGCCAGCAGCTCTTCGGGACGGATGAACACTGAAGCTTTCTTT
TRBD1 TRBJ2-7 TRBV27 13 many CASSLGTGDEQYF TGTGCCAGCAGTTTAGGGACAGGGGACGAGCAGTACTTC
. TRBJ1-1 TRBV5-1 15 many CASSLISALNTEAFF TGCGCCAGCAGCTTGATTTCAGCCTTGAACACTGAAGCTTTCTTT
. TRBJ2-6 TRBV11-3 15 . CASSFGGSGANVLTF TGTGCCAGCAGCTTTGGGGGCTCTGGGGCCAACGTCCTGACTTTC
. TRBJ2-2 TRBV11-2 15 many CASSLIARNTGELFF TGTGCCAGCAGCTTGATCGCACGGAACACCGGGGAGCTGTTTTTT
. TRBJ1-4 TRBV7-9 17 many CASSLNRRVATNEKLFF TGTGCCAGCAGCTTAAACAGGAGAGTTGCAACTAATGAAAAACTGTTTTTT
. TRBJ1-3 TRBV7-6 17 few CASSLRAGEGRGNTIYF TGTGCCAGCAGCTTAAGAGCCGGGGAGGGTCGAGGAAACACCATATATTTT
TRBD2 TRBJ2-1 TRBV7-6 14 many CASSQGLAGGEQFF TGTGCCAGCAGCCAAGGACTAGCGGGTGGTGAGCAGTTCTTC
. TRBJ1-1 TRBV19 14 few CASSIGAPNTEAFF TGTGCCAGTAGTATAGGGGCCCCGAACACTGAAGCTTTCTTT
. TRBJ1-2 TRBV10-3 14 . CAIRGPLANYGYTF TGTGCCATCAGAGGACCGTTAGCTAACTATGGCTACACCTTC
. TRBJ2-2 TRBV20-1 14 many CSAPGHSLGGELFF TGCAGTGCGCCGGGACACTCTTTAGGTGGGGAGCTGTTTTTT
. TRBJ2-6 TRBV7-2 16 many CASSLFLASGANVLTF TGTGCCAGCAGCCTCTTCCTAGCCTCTGGGGCCAACGTCCTGACTTTC
. TRBJ2-4 TRBV20-1 15 many CSAYVMGLAKNIQYF TGCAGTGCGTATGTGATGGGGTTAGCCAAAAACATTCAGTACTTC
TRBD1 TRBJ2-1 TRBV11-2 14 many CASSNRGNYNEQFF TGTGCCAGCAGCAACAGGGGGAATTACAATGAGCAGTTCTTC
TRBD2 TRBJ2-1 TRBV4-2 16 many CASSPDGTSGYNEQFF TGTGCCAGCAGCCCCGACGGGACTAGCGGCTACAATGAGCAGTTCTTC
. TRBJ1-2 TRBV19 17 . CASSSFPQGSPTRGYTF TGTGCCAGTAGCTCGTTCCCACAGGGAAGCCCAACCCGGGGCTACACCTTC
TRBD1 TRBJ2-1 TRBV10-2 16 many CASNPGGTGGRNEQFF TGCGCCAGCAATCCCGGGGGGACAGGGGGCAGGAATGAGCAGTTCTTC
. TRBJ2-2 TRBV19 13 many CASRPAGTGELFF TGTGCCAGTAGACCGGCGGGGACCGGGGAGCTGTTTTTT
TRBD1 TRBJ2-7 TRBV5-1 15 many CASSLGTGTTYEQYF TGCGCCAGCAGCTTAGGGACAGGGACCACCTACGAGCAGTACTTC
TRBD1 TRBJ2-7 TRBV20-1 15 many CSARDRDRGTYEQYF TGCAGTGCTAGAGACCGGGACAGGGGCACCTACGAGCAGTACTTC
TRBD2 TRBJ2-7 TRBV6-2/TRBV6-3 15 many CASSYSREGPGEQYF TGTGCCAGCAGTTACTCGCGGGAGGGCCCGGGGGAGCAGTACTTC
. TRBJ1-1 TRBV6-5 16 . CASSPTWGALNTEAFF TGTGCCAGCAGTCCCACGTGGGGCGCTCTCAACACTGAAGCTTTCTTT
TRBD2 TRBJ2-7 TRBV9 16 many CASSVGLAGGSYEQYF TGTGCCAGCAGCGTAGGGCTAGCGGGAGGCTCCTACGAGCAGTACTTC
. TRBJ1-2 TRBV28 13 . CASSFGSSYGYTF TGTGCCAGCAGTTTTGGCAGCAGCTATGGCTACACCTTC
TRBD1 TRBJ1-2 TRBV20-1 13 many CSAPRTGIYGYTF TGCAGTGCTCCCAGGACAGGCATCTATGGCTACACCTTC
TRBD1 TRBJ2-3 TRBV12-5 15 many CASGPPGQGTDTQYF TGTGCTAGTGGTCCCCCGGGACAGGGGACAGATACGCAGTATTTT
. TRBJ2-1 TRBV12-3/TRBV12-4 13 many CASRDSWFNEQFF TGTGCCAGCAGGGATAGTTGGTTCAATGAGCAGTTCTTC
. TRBJ2-1 TRBV27 14 many CASSAPYPMNEQFF TGTGCCAGCAGTGCTCCGTATCCTATGAATGAGCAGTTCTTC
TRBD1 TRBJ2-1 TRBV7-9 15 many CASSLAGDRGYEQFF TGTGCCAGCAGCTTAGCAGGAGACAGGGGGTATGAGCAGTTCTTC
TRBD2 TRBJ2-2 TRBV6-5 16 many CASSSPPLAGAGELFF TGTGCCAGCAGTTCCCCTCCACTAGCGGGAGCCGGGGAGCTGTTTTTT
. TRBJ1-5 TRBV19 16 few CASSIDRGRKGQPQHF TGTGCCAGTAGTATAGATCGGGGAAGGAAAGGTCAGCCCCAGCATTTT
. TRBJ1-5 TRBV9 13 many CASSVGVNQPQHF TGTGCCAGCAGCGTCGGGGTCAATCAGCCCCAGCATTTT
TRBD1 TRBJ2-7 TRBV7-9 15 . CASSLAGVRGRKQYF TGTGCCAGCAGCTTAGCAGGGGTGAGGGGGCGCAAGCAGTACTTC
. TRBJ1-1 TRBV19 14 many CASTQRAVSTEAFF TGTGCCAGTACCCAAAGGGCGGTCTCGACTGAAGCTTTCTTT
. TRBJ1-4 TRBV3-1 13 many CASSQVWNEKLFF TGTGCCAGCAGCCAAGTTTGGAACGAAAAACTGTTTTTT
TRBD2 TRBJ2-1 TRBV9 20 many CASSVGYPSGRASLSNEQFF TGTGCCAGCAGCGTAGGGTACCCTAGCGGGAGGGCCTCGTTATCGAATGAGCAGTTCTTC
TRBD1 TRBJ2-7 TRBV24-1 15 many CATSDTGTGAYEQYF TGTGCCACCAGTGACACCGGGACAGGTGCCTACGAGCAGTACTTC
TRBD2 TRBJ2-1 TRBV12-3/TRBV12-4 17 many CASSSLAGGLGYNEQFF TGTGCCAGCAGTTCGTTGGCGGGAGGGCTCGGCTACAATGAGCAGTTCTTC
. TRBJ2-1 TRBV11-2 13 . CASSLDLRGEQFF TGTGCCAGCAGCTTAGATCTAAGAGGGGAGCAGTTCTTC
TRBD2 TRBJ2-3 TRBV9 16 many CASSARAGLSTDTQYF TGTGCCAGCAGCGCCCGAGCGGGGCTAAGCACAGATACGCAGTATTTT
. TRBJ2-1 TRBV28 15 many CASSQSGSGDNEQFF TGTGCCAGCAGTCAAAGCGGGTCGGGAGACAATGAGCAGTTCTTC
. TRBJ1-1 TRBV11-2 13 many CASRPTGNTEAFF TGTGCCAGCAGACCAACAGGGAACACTGAAGCTTTCTTT
. TRBJ2-1 TRBV7-3 12 many CASSFSEGEQFF TGTGCCAGCAGCTTTAGTGAAGGTGAGCAGTTCTTC
. TRBJ1-1 TRBV6-6 12 many CASSVLGTEAFF TGTGCCAGCTCCGTCCTGGGCACTGAAGCTTTCTTT
TRBD1 TRBJ1-1 TRBV6-5 16 . CASIQGQGSPLPEAFF TGTGCCAGCATCCAGGGACAGGGGAGCCCTTTACCTGAAGCTTTCTTT
. TRBJ2-2 TRBV19 13 many CASTARTTGELFF TGTGCCAGTACAGCGCGTACTACCGGGGAGCTGTTTTTT